This TCR beta chain emerged from a study of regulatory T cells in long-lasting Graves disease. For the study at large: For a period under 3 months, newly diagnosed Graves' patients had taken antithyroid drugs.

Construction of the TCR beta libraries employed iRepertoire HTBI primers in conjunction with Arm-PCR of CDR3 regions. One entry per CDR3 protein results from TCRdb running MiXCR on the multiplex PCR reads. This table has 350,000 to 550,000 distinct CDR3 sequences, 15% appearing once. This clonotype was counted ten times or more. Specified time point: newly diagnosed GD, antithyroid drugs for less than 3 months. PBMC RNA was the source of the TCR library. The CDR3 is 13 residues long. The V end lost 1 base, the J end lost 2 bases, and 8 bases lay between the germline ends. From germline, CDR1 is GTSNPN and CDR2 SVGIG (reference sequence). These same records also appear under a second study, on T cells in Graves' hyperthyroidism and ophthalmopathy. That study adds: Expanded thyroid clonotypes (above 0.001) were mostly also found in blood.

Sequenced here: peripheral blood mononuclear cells (PBMCs), sampled at new diagnosis, from a patient treated with antithyroid drugs. The chain employs TRBV30 and TRBJ2-5; D tentatively reads TRBD1 or TRBD2 (5 bases each). This TCR was recovered from a woman aged 30 to 39 with Graves disease. CDR3 region: CAWSGGRQETQYF. Here the CDR3 DNA reads TGTGCCTGGAGTGGGGGGAGACAAGAGACCCAGTACTTC.